Below, 24 T cell receptor beta chains from the same sample are listed, as sequenced in a study of control samples from healthy donors and cancer patients. The method was immunoSEQ multiplex PCR; TCRdb's version includes in-frame clones alone and lacks a portion of them. This table has about 120,000 clones, approximately 90% appearing once. The sample was blood. The source is a man in his forties or fifties in good health.

This clone occurred a few times. The chain combines TRBV25-1 with TRBJ2-1; perhaps D is TRBD1 or TRBD2 (6 bases each). V lost 7 bases and J lost 2, with 12 bases in between. Germline loops: CDR1 MGHDK, CDR2 SYGVNS. The CDR3 extends over 14 amino acids. CDR3 residues: CASNRGGTYNEQFF. CDR3 nucleotide sequence: TGTGCCAGCAACCGAGGGGGGACCTACAATGAGCAGTTCTTC.

The chain recombines TRBV27 with TRBJ2-7, with TRBD2 matching 9 bases. Germline CDR1 reads MNHEY; CDR2 reads SMNVEV (reference sequence). The CDR3 is 15 residues long. The J segment lost 1 base and the V segment lost 5 bases, leaving 6 bases of the junction unmatched. CDR3 sequence reads: CASSHLAGRSYEQYF. The CDR3 DNA follows: TGTGCCAGCAGTCATCTAGCGGGGAGGTCCTACGAGCAGTACTTC.

The V and J genes are TRBV7-8 and TRBJ2-7; 8 bases line up with TRBD1. Germline CDR1 SGHVS, CDR2 FQNEAQ. The CDR3 has 14 amino acids. V was pared by 2 bases and J by 6 bases, with 6 bases of the junction left unmatched. CDR3 sequence reads: CASSLRTGPVEQYF. DNA for the CDR3: TGTGCCAGCAGCTTACGGACAGGGCCAGTCGAGCAGTACTTC.

The V gene is TRBV3-1 (or the pseudogene TRBV3-2), the J gene TRBJ1-3; no clear D. This CDR3 region has 14 residues. With 4 bases removed from V and 0 bases from J, the gap between germline ends came to 7 bases. CDR1 is LGHDT and CDR2 is YNNKEL in the germline V gene (reference sequence). The CDR3 sequence: CASSLGSSGNTIYF. The CDR3 coding sequence is TGTGCCAGCAGCCTAGGATCCTCTGGAAACACCATATATTTT.

V gene TRBV5-6 combines with J gene TRBJ2-5; the D gene is possibly TRBD1 (6 bases). The V gene's germline CDR1 is SGHDT and CDR2 YYEEEE. Trimming stripped 3 bases from V and 0 bases from J, with 9 bases between. The CDR3 is 14 amino acids. CDR3 nucleotide sequence: TGTGCCAGCAGCTGGGGGCAGGACCAAGAGACCCAGTACTTC. It yields the protein CASSWGQDQETQYF.

This clone was seen a handful of times. The J gene is TRBJ1-3, the V gene TRBV12-5, with D tentatively TRBD1 (5 bases). CDR3 length equals 17 residues. The germline V gene encodes CDR1 LGHNT and CDR2 FRNRAP. The germline V and J ends were trimmed by 2 bases and 3 bases, with 17 bases remaining between them. In DNA, the CDR3 is TGTGCTAGTGGTTTGTTCGGAACCACAGGTCGTGGAAACACCATATATTTT. Encoded protein: CASGLFGTTGRGNTIYF.

The V gene is TRBV5-6, the J gene TRBJ2-2; TRBD1 might be the D (6 bases). The germline V and J ends were trimmed by 1 base and 6 bases, with 7 bases remaining between them. Germline V gene sequence: CDR1 SGHDT, CDR2 YYEEEE. The CDR3 consists of 13 residues. The CDR3 protein is CASSLWGPGELFF. DNA for the CDR3: TGTGCCAGCAGCTTGTGGGGGCCCGGGGAGCTGTTTTTT.

The chain carries TRBV7-8 and TRBJ2-1, with 9 bases aligning to TRBD2. Germline V gene sequence: CDR1 SGHVS, CDR2 FQNEAQ. J was trimmed by 9 bases and V by 1 base; bases with no gene match: 1. The CDR3 covers 13 residues. The CDR3 is CASSLGGGAEQFF. The CDR3 DNA reads TGTGCCAGCAGCTTAGGCGGGGGGGCTGAGCAGTTCTTC.

This CDR3 reads CASRRGGANTEAFF. The CDR3 nucleotides read TGTGCCAGCAGGCGAGGGGGCGCGAACACTGAAGCTTTCTTT. V and J are TRBV11-3 and TRBJ1-1; TRBD1 agrees at 7 bases. The CDR3 sequence is 14 residues long. V trimming: 6 bases; J trimming: 1 base; junction bases outside the gene matches: 5. Germline V gives CDR1 SGHNT, CDR2 YENEEA.

CDR3 in DNA: TGTGCCAGCAGCCCAGAAGTTTTGAACACTGAAGCTTTCTTT. Its protein is CASSPEVLNTEAFF. The chain recombines TRBV11-2 with TRBJ1-1; D is unclear. This CDR3 is built from 14 residues. The V end was cut by 5 bases, the J end by 0 bases, with 10 bases between. CDR1 is SGHAT and CDR2 is FQNNGV in the germline V gene. The full variable domain, with the rest looked up from reference TRBV11-2 and TRBJ1-1, is EAGVAQSPRYKIIEKRQSVAFWCNPISGHATLYWYQQILGQGPKLLIQFQNNGVVDDSQLPKDRFSAERLKGVDSTLKIQPAKLEDSAVYLCASSPEVLNTEAFFGQGTRLTVV.

This clone appeared once. The rearrangement links TRBV5-6 to TRBJ1-6; no reliable D call. Germline V gives CDR1 SGHDT, CDR2 YYEEEE. CDR3 length equals 14 residues. Between the trimmed V and J ends, which lost 4 bases and 7 bases, there was a span of 12 bases. In nucleotides, the CDR3 is TGTGCCAGCAGCGCTCTGACTGTGAATTCACCCCTCCACTTT. As protein: CASSALTVNSPLHF.

The rearrangement links TRBV5-1 to TRBJ1-1, with 8 bases identical to TRBD1. Per germline, CDR1 SGHRS and CDR2 YFSETQ. CDR3 length: 16 residues. The trim removed 4 bases at V and 0 bases at J, leaving 8 bases unmatched. The CDR3 protein is CASSHGTGNMNTEAFF. CDR3 coding DNA: TGCGCCAGCAGCCACGGGACAGGAAACATGAACACTGAAGCTTTCTTT.

The chain combines TRBV19 with TRBJ1-5; D is possibly TRBD1 (5 bases). The germline gives CDR1 LNHDA, CDR2 SQIVND (reference sequence). The CDR3 covers 14 residues. Trimming shortened V by 2 bases and J by 2 bases, and 7 bases separated the two germline ends. CDR3 coding DNA: TGTGCCAGTAGTATACAGGGACGCAATCAGCCCCAGCATTTT. Translating gives CASSIQGRNQPQHF.

The chain has TRBV5-8 and TRBJ1-2; D might be TRBD1 (5 bases). CDR1 and CDR2 from the germline V gene are SGHTS and YDEGEE. This CDR3 is 17 amino acids long. Trimming took 4 bases from V and 2 from J, leaving 21 bases between them. The CDR3 nucleotides read TGTGCCAGCAGCACGACGGGGGGTGGTCACCGGAACTATGGCTACACCTTC. Translation: CASSTTGGGHRNYGYTF.

This clone was picked up one time. The chain couples TRBV3-1 (or the pseudogene TRBV3-2) to TRBJ2-3; TRBD1 is a possible D gene (5 bases). CDR3 length: 16 amino acids. Germline-derived CDR1 and CDR2 are LGHDT and YNNKEL (reference sequence). The ends were cut back, 6 bases at V and 2 bases at J, with 18 bases in the middle. The CDR3 spells CASSQTTVTDTDTQYF. CDR3 sequence (DNA): TGTGCCAGCAGTCAAACGACAGTTACGGACACAGATACGCAGTATTTT.

The chain links TRBV2 to TRBJ2-2; tentatively, D is TRBD2 (7 bases). CDR3 length equals 15 residues. Germline values: CDR1 SNHLY, CDR2 FYNNEI. The V end was cut by 2 bases, the J end by 3 bases, with 10 bases between. CDR3 coding DNA: TGTGCCAGCAGTGAACGGGGGGCCGACACCGGGGAGCTGTTTTTT. Translating it yields CASSERGADTGELFF.

The chain couples TRBV4-2 to TRBJ2-4, with D perhaps assigned TRBD1 or TRBD2 (6 bases each). Germline V gene sequence: CDR1 LGHNA, CDR2 YNFKEQ. V lost 4 bases and J 0 bases, leaving 22 bases between the germline ends. This CDR3 has 19 residues. CDR3 sequence reads: CASSPNFGGGTLAKNIQYF. Here the CDR3 DNA reads TGTGCCAGCAGCCCCAATTTTGGAGGGGGGACCTTAGCCAAAAACATTCAGTACTTC.

The V call is TRBV7-3, the J call TRBJ2-3; maybe TRBD2 (5 bases). This CDR3 is 13 amino acids long. With 3 bases removed from V and 2 bases from J, the gap between germline ends came to 6 bases. CDR1 is SGHTA and CDR2 is FQGTGA in the germline V gene. The CDR3 region is CASSFGITDTQYF. CDR3 nucleotides: TGTGCCAGCAGCTTCGGGATCACAGATACGCAGTATTTT.

The chain joins TRBV6-4 to TRBJ2-2, with D possibly being TRBD1 (6 bases). This CDR3 region has 15 residues. The V gene's germline CDR1 is MRHNA and CDR2 SNTAGT. Trimming took off 6 bases at V and 2 bases at J, with 13 bases between the two ends. The CDR3 reads CASRKDRLNTGELFF. The CDR3 bases are TGTGCCAGCAGAAAAGACAGGCTTAACACCGGGGAGCTGTTTTTT.

This chain links TRBV6-6 with TRBJ1-2, with TRBD1 matching over 7 bases. The ends lost 7 bases at V and 8 bases at J; junction bases unmatched: 7. The germline gives CDR1 MNHNY, CDR2 SVGAGI (reference sequence). CDR3 size: 12 residues. The CDR3 DNA follows: TGTGCCAGCACCCCAGGGGGGTCCGGCTACACCTTC. This codes for CASTPGGSGYTF.

This rearrangement joins TRBV5-4 to TRBJ2-3; unclear D gene. Germline values: CDR1 SGHNT, CDR2 YYREEE (reference sequence). With 0 bases removed from V and 3 bases from J, the gap between germline ends came to 5 bases. The CDR3 is made up of 13 amino acids. The chain's CDR3 is CASSLGRTDTQYF. CDR3 DNA: TGTGCCAGCAGCTTGGGAAGAACAGATACGCAGTATTTT. The complete variable domain, with remaining parts taken from reference TRBV5-4 and TRBJ2-3, reads ETGVTQSPTHLIKTRGQQVTLRCSSQSGHNTVSWYQQALGQGPQFIFQYYREEENGRGNFPPRFSGLQFPNYSSELNVNALELDDSALYLCASSLGRTDTQYFGPGTRLTVL.

This sequence joins TRBV9 and TRBJ2-3; TRBD2 agrees at 7 bases. Germline CDR1 and CDR2: SGDLS and YYNGEE. The CDR3 length is 15 residues. J gave up 0 bases and V 7 bases, and 8 bases lay outside the gene matches. In DNA form, the CDR3 reads TGTGCCAGCGGACCGTGGGGGGGGAGCACAGATACGCAGTATTTT. Protein sequence: CASGPWGGSTDTQYF.

This sequence joins TRBV5-1 and TRBJ1-5, with a possible D match to TRBD1 (5 bases). Germline-derived CDR1 and CDR2 are SGHRS and YFSETQ. This CDR3 is built from 18 residues. Trimming cost V 0 bases and J 0 bases, with 16 bases left between them. The CDR3 is CASSLGGSGGSSNQPQHF. In DNA, the CDR3 is TGCGCCAGCAGCTTGGGGGGGTCCGGCGGTAGTAGCAATCAGCCCCAGCATTTT.

The chain uses TRBV12-3 or TRBV12-4 and TRBJ1-2; D uncertain. V shed 3 bases and J shed 4 bases, with 6 bases lying between them. This CDR3 contains 12 residues. The CDR3 sequence is CASSFGTYGYTF. CDR3 in DNA: TGTGCCAGCAGTTTCGGCACCTATGGCTACACCTTC.